The 27 T cell receptor beta chains below were found in one sample sequenced in a study of blood T cell repertoires in COVID-19. Here immunoSEQ multiplex PCR was the method, and the copy in TCRdb shows in-frame clones only, minus some. The repertoire holds hundreds of thousands of clones, with over 80% as singletons. Material: peripheral blood. Receptors originate from a woman in her forties who had recovered from COVID-19.

This chain links TRBV10-3 with TRBJ2-7, with D tentatively TRBD1 (5 bases). Germline V gene lookup returns CDR1 ENHRY and CDR2 SYGVKD. Trimming took off 4 bases at V and 4 bases at J, with 8 bases between the two ends. This CDR3 has 12 amino acids. The CDR3 spells CAISGQPYEQYF. As DNA, the CDR3 is TGTGCCATCAGTGGACAGCCTTACGAGCAGTACTTC.

The chain employs TRBV2 and TRBJ1-4, with 10 bases that match TRBD1. The CDR3 runs 15 residues. Germline V gene lookup returns CDR1 SNHLY and CDR2 FYNNEI. The V segment lost 6 bases and the J segment 2 bases; nucleotides outside the gene matches: 3. CDR3 nucleotides: TGTGCCAGCAGCGCGACAGGGGGCACTAATGAAAAACTGTTTTTT. It specifies CASSATGGTNEKLFF.

The genes are TRBV7-2 and TRBJ1-2; 7 nucleotides align to TRBD1. This CDR3 has 15 residues. V trimming: 5 bases; J trimming: 2 bases; junction bases outside the gene matches: 8. CDR1 and CDR2 from the germline V gene are SGHTA and FQGNSA. CDR3 residues: CASSPSVGQNYGYTF. The CDR3 region has the DNA TGTGCCAGCAGCCCGTCCGTGGGACAGAACTATGGCTACACCTTC.

The chain combines TRBV6-5 with TRBJ1-4, with D maybe TRBD1 (6 bases). Trimming stripped 6 bases from V and 8 bases from J, with 16 bases between. Looked up from germline, CDR1 is MNHEY and CDR2 is SVGAGI. The CDR3 extends over 14 amino acids. For the CDR3, the DNA is TGTGCCAGCAGCCAGGGGTTCTTGCCAGAAAAACTGTTTTTT. Its translation: CASSQGFLPEKLFF.

J is TRBJ2-5 and V is TRBV4-3; 9 bases line up with TRBD2. Germline assignment: CDR1 LGHNA and CDR2 YSLEER. The J segment lost 4 bases and the V segment lost 0 bases, leaving 12 bases of the junction unmatched. The length of the CDR3 is 18 residues. The CDR3 sequence is CASSQESSSGGGGETQYF. In nucleotides, the CDR3 is TGCGCCAGCAGCCAAGAATCGAGTTCGGGCGGGGGGGGAGAGACCCAGTACTTC.

The V gene is TRBV19, the J gene TRBJ1-2; perhaps TRBD1 as D (5 bases). Trimming pared 2 bases from V and 3 bases from J, leaving 13 bases between. The CDR3 consists of 15 residues. Germline CDR1 LNHDA, CDR2 SQIVND (reference sequence). The CDR3 loop is CASSILTGRDYGYTF. CDR3 bases: TGTGCCAGTAGTATATTAACAGGCCGGGACTATGGCTACACCTTC.

A single count supports this clone. The genes are TRBV5-6 and TRBJ2-7; 7 nucleotides align to TRBD1. The CDR3 length is 15 residues. Losses at the gene ends were 2 bases for V and 4 bases for J; bases not matched to a gene: 9. Germline V CDR1 and CDR2: SGHDT, YYEEEE. The DNA of the CDR3 is TGTGCCAGCAGCTTCGGGCAGGGGGTCGGGTACGAGCAGTACTTC. It encodes CASSFGQGVGYEQYF.

This rearrangement joins TRBV18 to TRBJ2-3; TRBD1 aligns across 8 bases. The CDR3 length is 17 residues. From germline, CDR1 is KGHSH and CDR2 LQKENI. Trimming took 1 base from V and 4 from J; bases not matched to a gene: 10. The CDR3, as DNA: TGTGCCAGCTCACCACGTTCGTCAGGACAGGGATCAGATACGCAGTATTTT. Amino acid sequence: CASSPRSSGQGSDTQYF. The full variable domain, in which reference TRBV18 and TRBJ2-3 provide the parts outside the CDR3, is NAGVMQNPRHLVRRRGQEARLRCSPMKGHSHVYWYRQLPEEGLKFMVYLQKENIIDESGMPKERFSAEFPKEGPSILRIQQVVRGDSAAYFCASSPRSSGQGSDTQYFGPGTRLTVL.

This chain links TRBV2 with TRBJ1-2, with a possible D match to TRBD1 (6 bases). The CDR3 has 16 amino acids. Trimming removed 5 bases at V and 4 bases at J, with 20 bases between. CDR1 and CDR2 from the germline V gene are SNHLY and FYNNEI. CDR3 loop: CASSPQEQGYFYGYTF. As DNA, the CDR3 is TGTGCCAGCAGTCCCCAAGAGCAGGGGTACTTCTATGGCTACACCTTC.

The chain is built from TRBV18 and TRBJ1-4; 11 positions match TRBD1. V was pared by 3 bases and J by 6 bases, with 3 bases of the junction left unmatched. This CDR3 comprises 15 residues. Looked up from germline, CDR1 is KGHSH and CDR2 is LQKENI. The CDR3 is CASSPTGQGDEKLFF. The CDR3 nucleotides are TGTGCCAGCTCACCTACGGGACAGGGGGATGAAAAACTGTTTTTT.

This clone showed up just once. The chain is built from TRBV5-6 and TRBJ2-4, with 7 bases fitting TRBD1. The CDR3 length is 14 residues. Germline-derived CDR1 and CDR2 are SGHDT and YYEEEE. V trimming: 1 base; J trimming: 8 bases; junction bases outside the gene matches: 6. Written as DNA, the CDR3 is TGTGCCAGCAGCTTGAATAGGGGGCTCCACATTCAGTACTTC. It translates to CASSLNRGLHIQYF.

The chain recombines TRBV12-5 with TRBJ1-4; the D gene is possibly TRBD1 (5 bases). The V gene lost 1 base and the J gene lost 4 bases, with 16 bases spanning the gap. The CDR3 totals 17 residues. The germline gives CDR1 LGHNT, CDR2 FRNRAP. CDR3 nucleotides: TGTGCTAGTGGTTTGGGGCAGGGAGGACATGGTAATGAAAAACTGTTTTTT. It translates to CASGLGQGGHGNEKLFF.

The V call is TRBV10-3, the J call TRBJ2-2; no reliable D call. CDR3 length: 13 residues. Germline values: CDR1 ENHRY, CDR2 SYGVKD. Deletions cut 0 bases from V and 3 bases from J, with 2 bases between. CDR3: CAISESYTGELFF. DNA for the CDR3: TGTGCCATCAGTGAGTCCTACACCGGGGAGCTGTTTTTT.

The chain links TRBV5-8 to TRBJ1-2; D ambiguous. Germline values: CDR1 SGHTS, CDR2 YDEGEE. CDR3 length: 13 residues. Between the trimmed V and J ends, which lost 4 bases and 5 bases, there was a span of 12 bases. Here the CDR3 reads CASSADRRYGYTF. CDR3 in DNA: TGTGCCAGCAGCGCGGATCGACGATATGGCTACACCTTC. Using reference TRBV5-8 and TRBJ1-2 for the parts outside the CDR3, the full variable domain is EAGVTQSPTHLIKTRGQQATLRCSPISGHTSVYWYQQALGLGLQFLLWYDEGEERNRGNFPPRFSGRQFPNYSSELNVNALELEDSALYLCASSADRRYGYTFGSGTRLTVV.

This rearrangement joins TRBV18 to TRBJ1-2, with D unclear. The ends were cut back, 1 base at V and 7 bases at J, with 13 bases in the middle. CDR1 is KGHSH, CDR2 LQKENI, per germline. This CDR3 region has 14 residues. CDR3 coding DNA: TGTGCCAGCTCACCACGCGGGTCCCAGGCTGGCTACACCTTC. Translated: CASSPRGSQAGYTF.

This sequence joins TRBV9 and TRBJ2-3; no definite D call. Trimming removed 0 bases from V and 6 bases from J, with 11 bases in between. Germline V gene lookup returns CDR1 SGDLS and CDR2 YYNGEE. This CDR3 contains 14 residues. In DNA form, the CDR3 reads TGTGCCAGCAGCGTAGATCTAGGTTTTGATACGCAGTATTTT. It encodes CASSVDLGFDTQYF.

The J gene is TRBJ1-3, the V gene TRBV12-5, with a possible D match to TRBD1 (5 bases). Germline V gene sequence: CDR1 LGHNT, CDR2 FRNRAP. This CDR3 spans 15 amino acids. V lost 9 bases and J lost 0, with 15 bases in between. In DNA form, the CDR3 reads TGTGCTAGGGAGAGGCGGGGCCTCTCTGGAAACACCATATATTTT. It translates to CARERRGLSGNTIYF.

The chain has TRBV5-6 and TRBJ2-2, with TRBD2 matching over 7 bases. Germline lookup yields CDR1 SGHDT and CDR2 YYEEEE. The V and J ends lost 4 bases and 4 bases, in that order; junction bases with no gene match: 10. The CDR3 totals 16 residues. In DNA form, the CDR3 reads TGTGCCAGCAGCCCTCGATGGGACTACAGCACCGGGGAGCTGTTTTTT. Translating gives CASSPRWDYSTGELFF.

This chain joins TRBV28 and TRBJ1-1; D might be TRBD1 (6 bases). Germline V lookup: CDR1 MDHEN, CDR2 SYDVKM. Trimming pared 6 bases from V and 6 bases from J, leaving 17 bases between. This CDR3 comprises 14 residues. This chain's CDR3 is CASSPGGKGAEAFF. Written as DNA, the CDR3 is TGTGCCAGCAGCCCGGGAGGAAAGGGGGCTGAAGCTTTCTTT.

The rearrangement joins TRBV12-5 to TRBJ1-5; 9 bases align to TRBD1. This CDR3 is 14 amino acids long. Germline CDR1 and CDR2: LGHNT and FRNRAP. The junction had 7 bases not matched to a gene; V was cut back by 6 bases and J by 7 bases. CDR3 protein: CASGLTGGWQPQHF. CDR3 DNA: TGTGCTAGTGGCCTGACAGGGGGATGGCAGCCCCAGCATTTT.

This sequence joins TRBV11-3 and TRBJ2-3, with a possible D match to TRBD1 (6 bases). Germline V lookup: CDR1 SGHNT, CDR2 YENEEA. V was trimmed by 2 bases and J by 2 bases, leaving 14 bases between them. The CDR3 is made up of 16 amino acids. The CDR3 DNA is TGTGCCAGCAGCTTAAATGCAGGGGTTGTCACAGATACGCAGTATTTT. This sequence encodes CASSLNAGVVTDTQYF.

The chain combines TRBV18 with TRBJ2-6; D gene uncertain. The germline gives CDR1 KGHSH, CDR2 LQKENI. Deletions cut 4 bases from V and 0 bases from J, with 7 bases between. This CDR3 spans 15 amino acids. The chain's CDR3 is CASSRRSSGANVLTF. The CDR3 coding sequence is TGTGCCAGCTCACGGCGGAGCTCTGGGGCCAACGTCCTGACTTTC.

The rearrangement joins TRBV7-2 to TRBJ2-2; D is unresolved. From germline, CDR1 is SGHTA and CDR2 FQGNSA. The CDR3 loop spans 12 amino acids. Between the trimmed V and J ends, which lost 4 bases and 10 bases, there was a span of 10 bases. The CDR3 sequence: CASSSYEVELFF. In DNA, the CDR3 is TGTGCCAGCAGCTCCTATGAGGTGGAGCTGTTTTTT.

Only one count was recorded for this clone. The V gene is TRBV9, the J gene TRBJ1-2; 7 positions match TRBD1. Trimming took 4 bases from V and 3 from J; bases not matched to a gene: 3. The CDR3 has 13 amino acids. CDR1 is SGDLS, CDR2 YYNGEE, per germline. The CDR3 is CASSPTGHYGYTF. The CDR3 DNA is TGTGCCAGCAGCCCGACAGGGCACTATGGCTACACCTTC.

The V gene is TRBV7-2, the J gene TRBJ2-1; D unresolved. The V gene's germline CDR1 is SGHTA and CDR2 FQGNSA. Trimming shortened V by 5 bases and J by 0 bases, and 20 bases separated the two germline ends. This CDR3 region has 18 residues. CDR3: CASSKKFAATSSYNEQFF. The CDR3 bases are TGTGCCAGCAGCAAAAAATTCGCGGCGACGAGCTCCTACAATGAGCAGTTCTTC. Using reference TRBV7-2 and TRBJ2-1 for the parts outside the CDR3, the full variable domain is GAGVSQSPSNKVTEKGKDVELRCDPISGHTALYWYRQSLGQGLEFLIYFQGNSAPDKSGLPSDRFSAERTGGSVSTLTIQRTQQEDSAVYLCASSKKFAATSSYNEQFFGPGTRLTVL.

This clone was detected a few times. This chain uses TRBV19 with TRBJ1-2; 8 bases match TRBD1. J gave up 8 bases and V 6 bases, and 11 bases lay outside the gene matches. The CDR3 is 14 residues long. In germline, CDR1 is LNHDA, CDR2 SQIVND (reference sequence). As DNA, the CDR3 is TGTGCCAGTAGCCGACCCCACAGGGGGGACGGCTACACCTTC. Translation: CASSRPHRGDGYTF.

This clone has only one observation. The chain links TRBV3-1 (or the pseudogene TRBV3-2) to TRBJ2-1, with 13 bases that match TRBD2. Germline values: CDR1 LGHDT, CDR2 YNNKEL (reference sequence). The trim removed 5 bases at V and 3 bases at J, leaving 1 base unmatched. CDR3 length: 15 amino acids. The DNA for the CDR3 is TGTGCCAGCAGCAGGACTAGCGGGGGCTACAATGAGCAGTTCTTC. It encodes CASSRTSGGYNEQFF.